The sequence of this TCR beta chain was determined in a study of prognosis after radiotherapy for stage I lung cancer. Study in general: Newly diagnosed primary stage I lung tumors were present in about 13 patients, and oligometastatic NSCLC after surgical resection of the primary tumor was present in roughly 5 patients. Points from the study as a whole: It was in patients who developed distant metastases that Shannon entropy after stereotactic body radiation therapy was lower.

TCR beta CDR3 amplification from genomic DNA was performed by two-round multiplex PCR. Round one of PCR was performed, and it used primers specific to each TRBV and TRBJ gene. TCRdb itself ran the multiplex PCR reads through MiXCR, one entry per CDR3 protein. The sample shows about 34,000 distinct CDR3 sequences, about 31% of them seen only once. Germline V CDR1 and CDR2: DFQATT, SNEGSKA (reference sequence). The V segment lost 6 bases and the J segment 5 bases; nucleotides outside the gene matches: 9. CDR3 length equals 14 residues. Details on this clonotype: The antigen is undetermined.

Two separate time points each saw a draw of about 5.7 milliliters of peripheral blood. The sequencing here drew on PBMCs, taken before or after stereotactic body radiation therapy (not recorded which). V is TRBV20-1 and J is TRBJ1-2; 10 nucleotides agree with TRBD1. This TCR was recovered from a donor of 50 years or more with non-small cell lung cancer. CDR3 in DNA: TGCAGTGCAATTGGGACAGGGGTTAAGTATGGCTACACCTTC. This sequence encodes CSAIGTGVKYGYTF.